Each of the 9 T cell receptor beta chains below was sequenced from the same sample in a study of T cell changes during pregnancy in multiple sclerosis. Repertoires were generated with immunoSEQ multiplex PCR, while TCRdb's copy carries only in-frame clones and drops some. This sample yields roughly 35,000 clones, of which about nine tenths are seen a single time; approximately 12% belongs to the top ten. The specimen was CD8+ T cells from peripheral blood mononuclear cells, collected in the first trimester of pregnancy. Receptors were obtained from a female donor with multiple sclerosis, enrolled in a pregnancy study.

The rearrangement joins TRBV7-9 to TRBJ2-7, with 11 bases that match TRBD1. The CDR3 has 15 amino acids. V gave up 0 bases and J gave up 7 bases; unmatched junction bases: 5. CDR1 and CDR2 from the germline V gene are SEHNR and FQNEAQ (reference sequence). Written as DNA, the CDR3 is TGTGCCAGCAGCTTAGCCCAGGGACAGGGGGAAGAGCAGTACTTC. Translated, it gives CASSLAQGQGEEQYF.

V and J are TRBV10-2 and TRBJ2-7; 9 bases agree with TRBD2. Germline V lookup: CDR1 WSHSY, CDR2 SAAADI. Unmatched junction bases numbered 8, after V lost 0 bases and J lost 2 bases. CDR3 length equals 17 residues. CDR3 sequence: CASSESHPAGGAYEQYF. The DNA of the CDR3 is TGCGCCAGCAGTGAGTCGCATCCAGCGGGAGGTGCCTACGAGCAGTACTTC.

This clone appeared once. The chain employs TRBV28 and TRBJ1-4, with 7 bases matching TRBD1. The CDR3 runs to 15 residues. V lost 7 bases and J lost 7; bases outside the gene matches: 12. The germline gives CDR1 MDHEN, CDR2 SYDVKM. CDR3: CASIPQGVFGEKLFF. In DNA, the CDR3 is TGTGCCAGCATTCCCCAGGGGGTTTTTGGTGAAAAACTGTTTTTT. Variable domain in full (rest from reference TRBV28 and TRBJ1-4): DVKVTQSSRYLVKRTGEKVFLECVQDMDHENMFWYRQDPGLGLRLIYFSYDVKMKEKGDIPEGYSVSREKKERFSLILESASTNQTSMYLCASIPQGVFGEKLFFGSGTQLSVL.

The rearrangement uses TRBV7-9 and TRBJ2-3, with 7 bases aligning to TRBD1. Germline assignment: CDR1 SEHNR and CDR2 FQNEAQ (reference sequence). The CDR3 covers 12 residues. V was clipped by 7 bases and J by 14 bases; unmatched bases: 12. The CDR3 DNA is TGTGCCAGCACCCCACTAACAGGGGTCCCGTATTTT. Translating gives CASTPLTGVPYF.

The chain links TRBV4-1 to TRBJ2-1; weak D call: TRBD1 (6 bases). V dropped 4 bases and J dropped 10 bases, with 17 bases sitting between them. CDR1 is MGHRA, CDR2 YSYEKL, per germline. This CDR3 is 14 amino acids long. The CDR3 sequence is CASSLSLGATEQFF. In nucleotides, the CDR3 is TGCGCCAGCAGCCTCTCATTGGGGGCTACCGAGCAGTTCTTC.

The V call is TRBV7-2, the J call TRBJ2-1; 10 bases match TRBD2. J lost 3 bases, V lost 2 bases, and 4 bases had no gene match. Per the germline V gene, CDR1 is SGHTA and CDR2 is FQGNSA. This CDR3 comprises 16 residues. CDR3 protein: CASSLSGRAGYNEQFF. CDR3 nucleotides: TGTGCCAGCAGCTTAAGCGGGAGGGCCGGCTACAATGAGCAGTTCTTC.

This chain connects TRBV6-1 to TRBJ1-1; 10 nucleotides match TRBD1. The germline V gene has CDR1 MNHNS and CDR2 SASEGT. The length of the CDR3 is 14 residues. The CDR3 region is CGHEDRGSSTEAFF. The CDR3 nucleotides are TGTGGTCACGAGGACAGGGGGAGCAGCACTGAAGCTTTCTTT.

This clone is deemed medium-sized. The chain uses TRBV5-1 and TRBJ2-2; D not resolved. This CDR3 is 11 amino acids long. V lost 5 bases to trimming and J lost 5 bases, with 4 bases between them. Per germline, CDR1 SGHRS and CDR2 YFSETQ. The chain's CDR3 is CASRYTGELFF. The CDR3 DNA sequence: TGCGCCAGCAGATATACCGGGGAGCTGTTTTTT.

The chain has TRBV4-3 and TRBJ2-1; 11 bases map to TRBD2. This CDR3 has 18 amino acids. The germline V gene encodes CDR1 LGHNA and CDR2 YSLEER. After removal of 1 base from V and 2 bases from J, the junction contained 7 bases not matched to a gene. CDR3 in DNA: TGCGCCAGCAGCCAAGTAACGGGACTAGCGGACGCCTACAATGAGCAGTTCTTC. Translation: CASSQVTGLADAYNEQFF.